A few counts support the clone carrying this T cell receptor (beta chain). Its cognate antigen is unknown. Quantitative 5'-RACE was performed with molecular barcodes, and it yielded the TCR beta libraries. Each CDR3 protein gets one entry after TCRdb re-called the 5' RACE reads with MiXCR. The top ten hold roughly 7.3% of the sample, which has around 280,000 distinct CDR3 sequences, about 19% seen once. Deletions cut 3 bases from V and 4 bases from J, with 9 bases between. This CDR3 is built from 13 residues. Germline V CDR1 and CDR2: MNHEY, SMNVEV (reference sequence). This entry is derived from a study of CD8 T cells in ankylosing spondylitis. Study-level findings and limits: The clones that were linked to disease were reported to be significantly enriched in matched synovial fluid samples from ankylosing spondylitis patients.

The chain joins TRBV27 to TRBJ1-2; D not resolved. The origin of this receptor is a male donor with ankylosing spondylitis or in good health (not recorded which). The sequencing sample was made of blood, either unsorted or a sorted T cell fraction (not recorded which). The CDR3 DNA reads as TGTGCCAGCAGTTTCGGGCCCCTCTATGGCTACACCTTC. Residues: CASSFGPLYGYTF.